Presented here are 18 T cell receptor beta chains from one specimen sequenced in a study of shared clonotypes between healthy human individuals. The naive CD8 population came from CD45RO-negative cells selected for CCR7, without terminally differentiated effector memory CD45RA+ cells. Profiled with immunoSEQ multiplex PCR; TCRdb holds only in-frame clones, not every one. The top ten hold 1.5% to 2% of the sample, which has about 2.1 million clones, 80% to 95% seen once. Material: naive CD8+ T cells from PBMCs. These receptors were obtained from a man younger than 35 in good health. Some clones in this sample may be carry-over from other donors' samples.

This chain joins TRBV27 and TRBJ2-7; TRBD2 agrees at 13 bases. From germline, CDR1 is MNHEY and CDR2 SMNVEV (reference sequence). V trimming: 0 bases; J trimming: 4 bases; junction bases outside the gene matches: 0. CDR3 length equals 15 residues. Here the CDR3 DNA reads TGTGCCAGCAGTTTATCGACTAGCGGGAGGTACGAGCAGTACTTC. It specifies CASSLSTSGRYEQYF.

The chain recombines TRBV27 with TRBJ1-2, with 7 bases that match TRBD1. This CDR3 spans 16 amino acids. CDR1 and CDR2 (germline): MNHEY, SMNVEV (reference sequence). Trimming at V came to 5 bases and at J to 0 bases, leaving 9 bases not matched to a gene. The CDR3 loop reads CASSGPVGTANYGYTF. The CDR3 bases are TGTGCCAGCAGTGGACCCGTCGGGACAGCTAACTATGGCTACACCTTC.

On this clone: Distinct nucleotide sequences in the sample also encode this CDR3. V and J are TRBV6-1 and TRBJ2-5, with D uncertain. V was shortened by 1 base and J by 4 bases, with 7 bases between the two germline ends. CDR1 is MNHNS and CDR2 is SASEGT in the germline V gene. This CDR3 is 13 amino acids long. CDR3: CASSEGVRETQYF. In DNA, the CDR3 is TGTGCCAGCAGTGAAGGTGTTAGAGAGACCCAGTACTTC.

V and J are TRBV6-5 and TRBJ1-1; no firm D call. The germline V gene encodes CDR1 MNHEY and CDR2 SVGAGI. The CDR3 loop spans 14 amino acids. V shed 0 bases and J shed 4 bases, with 9 bases lying between them. The CDR3 nucleotides read TGTGCCAGCAGTTACTCGGTCCGGGGCACTGAAGCTTTCTTT. This translates into CASSYSVRGTEAFF.

The chain links TRBV10-1 to TRBJ2-1; the D gene is possibly TRBD2 (6 bases). The V end lost 2 bases, the J end lost 10 bases, and 12 bases lay between the germline ends. CDR1 is WNHNN and CDR2 is SYGVQD in the germline V gene (reference sequence). There are 13 residues in the CDR3. CDR3 DNA: TGCGCCAGCAGTGAGATCAGGGCGGGGGAGCAGTTCTTC. Translated, it gives CASSEIRAGEQFF.

The chain carries TRBV25-1 and TRBJ2-5, with D possibly matching TRBD2 (6 bases). Germline CDR1 reads MGHDK; CDR2 reads SYGVNS. The CDR3 covers 16 residues. Trimming stripped 1 base from V and 2 bases from J, with 14 bases between. The CDR3 DNA follows: TGTGCCAGCAGTGAATGGGGGGTACAGGAGCAAGAGACCCAGTACTTC. Encoded protein: CASSEWGVQEQETQYF.

The V gene is TRBV5-8, the J gene TRBJ2-7; 8 bases are a match to TRBD1. The ends lost 3 bases at V and 6 bases at J; junction bases unmatched: 8. This CDR3 is built from 14 residues. Germline loops: CDR1 SGHTS, CDR2 YDEGEE. This CDR3 reads CASSYQGALGEQYF. Here the CDR3 DNA reads TGTGCCAGCAGCTATCAGGGGGCGCTTGGCGAGCAGTACTTC.

V and J are TRBV9 and TRBJ2-1, with 10 bases aligning to TRBD2. V lost 0 bases, J lost 4 bases, and 7 bases stayed unmatched. The CDR3 loop spans 17 amino acids. In germline, CDR1 is SGDLS, CDR2 YYNGEE. The CDR3 is CASSVGSGRPTYNEQFF. DNA for the CDR3: TGTGCCAGCAGCGTAGGTAGCGGGAGGCCCACTTACAATGAGCAGTTCTTC.

This chain links TRBV27 with TRBJ2-3; D gene uncertain. CDR3 length: 12 residues. Trimming removed 3 bases from V and 8 bases from J, with 9 bases in between. Looked up from germline, CDR1 is MNHEY and CDR2 is SMNVEV (reference sequence). As DNA, the CDR3 is TGTGCCAGCAGTTTGGGGTCGGGTACGCAGTATTTT. The encoded protein is CASSLGSGTQYF.

The V and J genes are TRBV5-4 and TRBJ1-2; D gene ambiguous. CDR3 length: 14 residues. Germline CDR1 reads SGHNT; CDR2 reads YYREEE (reference sequence). V was cut by 5 bases and J by 4 bases, with 15 bases left in between. The CDR3 is CASSQDQSFYGYTF. CDR3 in DNA: TGTGCCAGCAGTCAAGACCAGAGTTTCTATGGCTACACCTTC.

The V call is TRBV14, the J call TRBJ1-5; D is perhaps TRBD1 (6 bases). V gave up 8 bases and J gave up 2 bases, with 19 bases separating them. The CDR3 contains 16 residues. Germline V gene lookup returns CDR1 SGHDN and CDR2 FVKESK. CDR3 DNA: TGTGCCAGCTCGGAGACAGGACTGGTTGGCAATCAGCCCCAGCATTTT. It encodes CASSETGLVGNQPQHF. Together with reference TRBV14 and TRBJ1-5, the CDR3 gives the full variable domain: EAGVTQFPSHSVIEKGQTVTLRCDPISGHDNLYWYRRVMGKEIKFLLHFVKESKQDESGMPNNRFLAERTGGTYSTLKVQPAELEDSGVYFCASSETGLVGNQPQHFGDGTRLSIL.

To note about this clone: The same CDR3 arises from other DNA sequences in this sample as well. V is TRBV11-2 and J is TRBJ2-7, with D tentatively TRBD1 or TRBD2 (6 bases each). Germline CDR1 SGHAT, CDR2 FQNNGV. CDR3 length equals 13 residues. V was trimmed by 1 base and J by 7 bases, leaving 11 bases between them. The CDR3 DNA reads TGTGCCAGCAGCTTAGGGAGGGGGAGTGAGCAGTACTTC. Translation: CASSLGRGSEQYF.

A note on this clone: Other nucleotide sequences from this sample produce the same CDR3. This sequence joins TRBV27 and TRBJ2-7, with 8 positions matching TRBD1. V was pared by 5 bases and J by 2 bases, with 5 bases of the junction left unmatched. CDR3 size: 14 residues. Per germline, CDR1 MNHEY and CDR2 SMNVEV (reference sequence). CDR3 amino acids: CASSPRGPTYEQYF. The CDR3 nucleotides are TGTGCCAGCAGTCCCAGGGGGCCGACCTACGAGCAGTACTTC.

The chain joins TRBV29-1 to TRBJ2-5; D unresolved. With 2 bases removed from V and 7 bases from J, the gap between germline ends came to 17 bases. The V gene's germline CDR1 is SQVTM and CDR2 ANQGSEA. The length of the CDR3 is 14 residues. CDR3 nucleotide sequence: TGCAGCGTTGAAAGCGATGACCTGGTGGGGACCCAGTACTTC. Translated: CSVESDDLVGTQYF.

This rearrangement joins TRBV27 to TRBJ1-5; the match to TRBD1 covers 12 bases. Germline V gene data show CDR1 as MNHEY and CDR2 as SMNVEV (reference sequence). With V trimmed by 7 bases and J by 1 base, 11 bases remained unmatched. This CDR3 contains 18 residues. DNA of the CDR3: TGTGCCAGCATCCCAGGGGACAGGGGGCTCCAAAGCAATCAGCCCCAGCATTTT. This encodes CASIPGDRGLQSNQPQHF.

The DNA for the CDR3 is TGCGCCAGCAGCCAAGATAGGATCCGGGACTCGGGGGCCTACGAGCAGTACTTC. Translated: CASSQDRIRDSGAYEQYF. The rearrangement joins TRBV4-1 to TRBJ2-7; a possible D gene is TRBD2 (6 bases). The V gene lost 0 bases and the J gene lost 2 bases, with 20 bases spanning the gap. This CDR3 is built from 18 residues. CDR1 and CDR2 from the germline V gene are MGHRA and YSYEKL.

This chain joins TRBV28 and TRBJ1-5; perhaps TRBD1 as D (5 bases). The V end was cut by 1 base, the J end by 4 bases, with 20 bases between. The germline V gene encodes CDR1 MDHEN and CDR2 SYDVKM. The CDR3 is made up of 18 amino acids. CDR3 residues: CASSLFFRGGGRNQPQHF. CDR3 bases: TGTGCCAGCAGTTTATTTTTCCGGGGTGGGGGGAGGAATCAGCCCCAGCATTTT.

The chain recombines TRBV5-4 with TRBJ1-1; TRBD1 is a possible D gene (6 bases). Germline V gene sequence: CDR1 SGHNT, CDR2 YYREEE (reference sequence). The CDR3 is 15 amino acids. Trimming took 4 bases from V and 7 from J, leaving 20 bases between them. CDR3 residues: CASSLARGGAGEAFF. The CDR3 DNA reads TGTGCCAGCAGCCTAGCCCGAGGGGGGGCAGGTGAAGCTTTCTTT.